These 17 T cell receptor beta chains were sequenced from one sample in a study of blood T cell repertoires in COVID-19. Some clones are missing from TCRdb's copy, which holds only in-frame ones; the method was immunoSEQ multiplex PCR. The data show some 330,000 clones, around nine tenths seen once. Sequenced sample: PBMCs or T cells enriched from blood (not recorded which). The source is a young man who had recovered from COVID-19.

The chain uses TRBV6-1 and TRBJ1-3; D unclear. The V gene lost 2 bases and the J gene lost 0 bases, with 14 bases spanning the gap. The CDR3 totals 17 residues. Germline values: CDR1 MNHNS, CDR2 SASEGT. Here the CDR3 DNA reads TGTGCCAGCAGTGAATATGGAGGGTATAACTCTGGAAACACCATATATTTT. This sequence encodes CASSEYGGYNSGNTIYF.

This chain uses TRBV28 with TRBJ2-6, with TRBD1 as a possible D gene (6 bases). Deletions cut 5 bases from V and 2 bases from J, with 10 bases between. The germline V gene has CDR1 MDHEN and CDR2 SYDVKM. This CDR3 is built from 15 residues. CDR3 DNA: TGTGCCAGCAGTCAGGGGCGGGCTGGGGCCAACGTCCTGACTTTC. It yields the protein CASSQGRAGANVLTF.

This chain links TRBV28 with TRBJ2-7, with 7 bases fitting TRBD1. The germline CDR1 and CDR2 sequences are MDHEN and SYDVKM. CDR3 length: 13 residues. Germline trimming cut 6 bases from V and 7 bases from J; bases unmatched to any gene: 9. DNA of the CDR3: TGTGCCAGCAGCCCCGTAGGGGGCCTAGAGCAGTACTTC. Protein product: CASSPVGGLEQYF.

The chain joins TRBV4-1 to TRBJ1-1; possible D gene TRBD1, 6 bases. CDR1 is MGHRA and CDR2 is YSYEKL in the germline V gene. The CDR3 extends over 15 amino acids. Trimming left V 1 base short and J 7 bases short, with 16 bases between. CDR3 nucleotides: TGCGCCAGCAGCCAAGGGGGGGGCAGGGGCGGTGAAGCTTTCTTT. Protein sequence: CASSQGGGRGGEAFF.

This clone was found once. The gene calls are TRBV10-3 and TRBJ2-5, with 9 bases aligning to TRBD2. This CDR3 contains 15 residues. With V trimmed by 4 bases and J by 2 bases, 5 bases remained unmatched. Germline V CDR1 and CDR2: ENHRY, SYGVKD. CDR3 protein: CAISVPAGGQETQYF. CDR3 in DNA: TGTGCCATCAGTGTTCCAGCGGGGGGACAAGAGACCCAGTACTTC.

This chain connects TRBV5-1 to TRBJ2-4; perhaps TRBD1 as D (5 bases). CDR3 size: 18 residues. V was cut by 4 bases and J by 0 bases, with 20 bases left in between. Germline values: CDR1 SGHRS, CDR2 YFSETQ. The CDR3 is CASSPTSGRELAKNIQYF. The CDR3 DNA follows: TGCGCCAGCAGCCCGACCTCAGGGCGAGAGCTAGCCAAAAACATTCAGTACTTC.

V gene TRBV28 combines with J gene TRBJ2-3; no clear D gene. From germline, CDR1 is MDHEN and CDR2 SYDVKM. The CDR3 spans 16 residues. V was shortened by 6 bases and J by 2 bases, with 18 bases between the two germline ends. CDR3 protein: CASRPAGTTYTDTQYF. The CDR3 DNA is TGTGCCAGCAGGCCCGCAGGCACAACCTACACAGATACGCAGTATTTT.

The chain employs TRBV1 and TRBJ2-1; the table's TRBD2 call for D was not verified on the DNA. TRBV1 is assigned pseudogene status. This CDR3 comprises 22 residues. The CDR3 coding sequence is TGCACCAGCAGCCAAGAAAATCGTCGACTAGCGGGGTCCTCAAGCTCCTACAATGAGCAGTTCTTC. Encoded protein: CTSSQENRRLAGSSSSYNEQFF.

This chain links TRBV18 with TRBJ2-5, with 8 bases that match TRBD1. This CDR3 contains 15 residues. Germline CDR1 is KGHSH and CDR2 is LQKENI. The junction had 7 bases not matched to a gene; V was cut back by 2 bases and J by 5 bases. CDR3 sequence reads: CASSPSGTGHETQYF. The CDR3 region has the DNA TGTGCCAGCTCACCATCCGGGACAGGCCACGAGACCCAGTACTTC.

The V gene is TRBV28, the J gene TRBJ1-1; possible D gene TRBD1, 5 bases. The CDR3 runs to 16 residues. Deletions cut 5 bases from V and 2 bases from J, with 18 bases between. Germline V gene data show CDR1 as MDHEN and CDR2 as SYDVKM. CDR3 bases: TGTGCCAGCAGTGCCATTCGACAGCCCCTTAACACTGAAGCTTTCTTT. Protein: CASSAIRQPLNTEAFF.

The chain joins TRBV29-1 to TRBJ1-1, with TRBD1 matching 7 bases. The CDR3 contains 15 residues. J lost 4 bases, V lost 4 bases, and 12 bases had no gene match. The germline gives CDR1 SQVTM, CDR2 ANQGSEA. DNA of the CDR3: TGCAGCGTTGGCCCAACAGCTACAGGGGTCACTGAAGCTTTCTTT. Translation gives CSVGPTATGVTEAFF.

The chain is built from TRBV14 and TRBJ2-5; 7 bases agree with TRBD1. J lost 4 bases, V lost 1 base, and 3 bases had no gene match. Germline lookup yields CDR1 SGHDN and CDR2 FVKESK. There are 14 residues in the CDR3. The CDR3 loop is CASSQGQGLETQYF. DNA for the CDR3: TGTGCCAGCAGCCAAGGACAGGGTTTAGAGACCCAGTACTTC.

The chain joins TRBV7-9 to TRBJ1-2; TRBD1 agrees at 10 bases. The junction had 12 bases not matched to a gene; V was cut back by 5 bases and J by 6 bases. CDR1 is SEHNR and CDR2 is FQNEAQ in the germline V gene (reference sequence). This CDR3 contains 16 residues. CDR3: CASSGQDRGQSNGYTF. CDR3 bases: TGTGCCAGCAGCGGGCAAGACAGGGGGCAAAGTAATGGCTACACCTTC.

This sequence joins TRBV14 and TRBJ2-3; D is ambiguous. The germline gives CDR1 SGHDN, CDR2 FVKESK. This CDR3 has 14 amino acids. Trimming took 2 bases from V and 4 from J, leaving 10 bases between them. The DNA for the CDR3 is TGTGCCAGCAGCCAATTAGTTCTAGCAGATACGCAGTATTTT. This translates into CASSQLVLADTQYF.

The chain employs TRBV6-6 and TRBJ1-1; tentative D call: TRBD1 (5 bases). This CDR3 contains 16 residues. Germline CDR1 reads MNHNY; CDR2 reads SVGAGI (reference sequence). V was pared by 2 bases and J by 4 bases, with 17 bases between. The CDR3 DNA follows: TGTGCCAGCAGTTACCCCCCCGACAGTTTAGGCACTGAAGCTTTCTTT. Protein: CASSYPPDSLGTEAFF.

CDR3: CASSPDSSYEQYF. As DNA, the CDR3 is TGTGCCAGCAGTCCAGATTCCTCCTACGAGCAGTACTTC. The rearrangement links TRBV12-3 or TRBV12-4 to TRBJ2-7; D remains unclear. The CDR3 sequence is 13 residues long. V was clipped by 5 bases and J by 0 bases, with 8 bases between them.

V and J are TRBV28 and TRBJ1-1, with a tentative D call TRBD1 (5 bases). Germline V lookup: CDR1 MDHEN, CDR2 SYDVKM. CDR3 size: 13 residues. Between the trimmed V and J ends, which lost 3 bases and 5 bases, there was a span of 10 bases. The CDR3 reads CASSFFQGTEAFF. CDR3 in DNA: TGTGCCAGCAGTTTCTTTCAGGGTACTGAAGCTTTCTTT.